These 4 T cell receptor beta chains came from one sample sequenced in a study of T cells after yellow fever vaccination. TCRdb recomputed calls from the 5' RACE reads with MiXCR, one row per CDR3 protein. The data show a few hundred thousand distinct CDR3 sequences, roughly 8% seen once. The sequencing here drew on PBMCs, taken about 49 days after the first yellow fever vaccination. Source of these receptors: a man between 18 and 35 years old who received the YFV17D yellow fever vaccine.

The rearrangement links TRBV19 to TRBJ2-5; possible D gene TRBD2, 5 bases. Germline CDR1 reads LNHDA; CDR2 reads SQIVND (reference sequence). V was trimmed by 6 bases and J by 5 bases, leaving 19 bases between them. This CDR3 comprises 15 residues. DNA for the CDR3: TGTGCCAGTAGGGACCGGGGTGACCGGCAGGAGACCCAGTACTTC. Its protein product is CASRDRGDRQETQYF. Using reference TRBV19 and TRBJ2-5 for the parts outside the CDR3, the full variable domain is DGGITQSPKYLFRKEGQNVTLSCEQNLNHDAMYWYRQDPGQGLRLIYYSQIVNDFQKGDIAEGYSVSREKKESFPLTVTSAQKNPTAFYLCASRDRGDRQETQYFGPGTRLLVL.

The CDR3: CASNSNAGYNSPLHF. The CDR3 DNA sequence: TGTGCCAGCAACTCAAACGCCGGGTATAATTCACCCCTCCACTTT. The chain has TRBV7-8 and TRBJ1-6; D is unresolved. The V end was cut by 7 bases, the J end by 4 bases, with 14 bases between. This CDR3 comprises 15 residues. CDR1 is SGHVS and CDR2 is FQNEAQ in the germline V gene.

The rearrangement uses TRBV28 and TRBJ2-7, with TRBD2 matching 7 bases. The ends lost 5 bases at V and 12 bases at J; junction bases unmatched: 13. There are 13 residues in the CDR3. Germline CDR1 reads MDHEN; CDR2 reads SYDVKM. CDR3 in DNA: TGTGCCAGCAGTCCACTAACTTCGGGGGGAGGGTACTTC. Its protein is CASSPLTSGGGYF. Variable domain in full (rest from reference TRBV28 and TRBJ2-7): DVKVTQSSRYLVKRTGEKVFLECVQDMDHENMFWYRQDPGLGLRLIYFSYDVKMKEKGDIPEGYSVSREKKERFSLILESASTNQTSMYLCASSPLTSGGGYFGPGTRLTVT.

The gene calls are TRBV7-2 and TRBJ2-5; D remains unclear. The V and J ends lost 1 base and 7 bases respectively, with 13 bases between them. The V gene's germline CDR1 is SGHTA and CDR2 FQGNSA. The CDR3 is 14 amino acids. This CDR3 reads CASSLGRLQWTQYF. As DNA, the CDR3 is TGTGCCAGCAGCTTAGGCCGGTTACAATGGACCCAGTACTTC.